Listed below are T cell receptor beta chains from one sample, sequenced in a study of control samples from healthy donors and cancer patients. Clones were sequenced by immunoSEQ multiplex PCR, and TCRdb holds only the in-frame ones, with some missing. The top ten clones hold 2% to 2.5% of a sample with about 120,000 clones, approximately 90% of them seen once. Sequences were obtained from blood. These receptor sequences come from a woman between 70 and 85 years old in good health. The CDR3 runs from the conserved cysteine through the conserved F or W. The D gene is left open where the match is weak. Size is omitted from some rows. Given values are once, few, many or a class for expanded clones.

length: 15; D: TRBD1; size: -; V: TRBV11-2; J: TRBJ2-7; CDR3: CASSQQTGIVEVGVF; DNA: TGTGCCAGCAGCCAACAGACAGGGATAGTAGAGGTCGGGGTCTTT
length: 14; D: -; size: -; V: TRBV19; J: TRBJ1-3; CDR3: CASTVDSSGNTIYF; DNA: TGTGCCAGTACAGTGGACAGCTCTGGAAACACCATATATTTT
length: 16; D: -; size: once; V: TRBV11-2; J: TRBJ2-2; CDR3: CASRRQRGGRTGELFF; DNA: TGTGCCAGCAGGCGACAGAGGGGGGGTCGGACCGGGGAGCTGTTTTTT
length: 12; D: -; size: -; V: TRBV6-5; J: TRBJ1-6; CDR3: CASSKTHSPLHF; DNA: TGTGCCAGCAGTAAAACTCATTCACCCCTCCACTTT
length: 15; D: TRBD1; size: few; V: TRBV9; J: TRBJ2-1; CDR3: CASSLGQGPVNEQFF; DNA: TGTGCCAGCAGCTTGGGACAGGGGCCGGTGAATGAGCAGTTCTTC
length: 14; D: -; size: few; V: TRBV6-2/TRBV6-3; J: TRBJ2-3; CDR3: CASSYKESTDTQYF; DNA: TGTGCCAGCAGTTACAAGGAGAGCACAGATACGCAGTATTTT
length: 16; D: -; size: -; V: TRBV24-1; J: TRBJ2-4; CDR3: CATSDLLGSAKNIQYF; DNA: TGTGCCACCAGTGATTTGCTGGGTTCTGCCAAAAACATTCAGTACTTC
length: 16; D: TRBD1; size: -; V: TRBV4-1; J: TRBJ1-2; CDR3: CASSHVPGQVNYGYTF; DNA: TGCGCCAGCAGCCACGTCCCGGGACAGGTTAACTATGGCTACACCTTC
length: 14; D: TRBD1; size: -; V: TRBV18; J: TRBJ1-2; CDR3: CASSLVAQGPGYTF; DNA: TGTGCCAGCTCACTGGTAGCACAGGGGCCCGGCTACACCTTC
length: 16; D: TRBD2; size: -; V: TRBV2; J: TRBJ2-3; CDR3: CASSLGGVPSTDTQYF; DNA: TGTGCCAGCAGCCTCGGGGGGGTACCAAGCACAGATACGCAGTATTTT
length: 13; D: -; size: -; V: TRBV5-4; J: TRBJ1-1; CDR3: CASSLERNTEAFF; DNA: TGTGCCAGCAGCTTGGAACGGAACACTGAAGCTTTCTTT
length: 16; D: TRBD2; size: once; V: TRBV2; J: TRBJ2-7; CDR3: CASSATSGGALYEQYF; DNA: TGTGCCAGCAGTGCCACTAGCGGGGGGGCTCTCTACGAGCAGTACTTC
length: 13; D: -; size: -; V: TRBV6-5; J: TRBJ2-7; CDR3: CASRQESSYEQYF; DNA: TGTGCCAGCAGGCAGGAGAGCTCCTACGAGCAGTACTTC
length: 13; D: -; size: few; V: TRBV15; J: TRBJ1-5; CDR3: CATSTAGRQPQHF; DNA: TGTGCCACCAGCACAGCCGGGAGACAGCCCCAGCATTTT
length: 15; D: -; size: -; V: TRBV7-2; J: TRBJ2-5; CDR3: CASSLFDRRQETQYF; DNA: TGTGCCAGCAGCTTATTTGACCGTCGGCAAGAGACCCAGTACTTC
length: 15; D: TRBD1; size: -; V: TRBV5-6; J: TRBJ2-5; CDR3: CASSFATGVEETQYF; DNA: TGTGCCAGCAGCTTTGCAACAGGGGTCGAGGAGACCCAGTACTTC
length: 11; D: -; size: -; V: TRBV28; J: TRBJ1-5; CDR3: CASSPQGPQHF; DNA: TGTGCCAGCAGTCCTCAGGGACCCCAGCATTTT
length: 14; D: -; size: -; V: TRBV13; J: TRBJ2-3; CDR3: CASSLGMGEDTQYF; DNA: TGTGCCAGCAGCTTAGGCATGGGGGAGGATACGCAGTATTTT
length: 11; D: -; size: -; V: TRBV7-9; J: TRBJ1-2; CDR3: CASSLEAGYTF; DNA: TGTGCCAGCAGCTTAGAGGCTGGCTACACCTTC
length: 12; D: -; size: -; V: TRBV11-2; J: TRBJ1-1; CDR3: CASSPQTLKLSF; DNA: -
length: 15; D: -; size: -; V: TRBV7-9; J: TRBJ1-6; CDR3: CASSPTGPTNSPLHF; DNA: TGTGCCAGCAGCCCGACAGGTCCCACTAATTCACCCCTCCACTTT
length: 15; D: -; size: -; V: TRBV4-1; J: TRBJ1-6; CDR3: CASSHEGSRNSPLHF; DNA: TGCGCCAGCAGCCACGAGGGGTCACGGAATTCACCCCTCCACTTT